This TCR beta chain was captured in a study of blood T cell repertoires in COVID-19. Turning to the study itself: The analysed material was cDNA or gDNA that came from T cells, B-cell-depleted T cells, or PBMCs.

The germline CDR1 and CDR2 sequences are KGHSH and LQKENI. The trim removed 4 bases at V and 1 base at J, leaving 8 bases unmatched. The CDR3 runs to 16 residues. Libraries were prepared by immunoSEQ multiplex PCR; TCRdb keeps only in-frame clonotypes and omits some of them. The sample consists of about 160,000 clones, approximately 90% of them appearing once. Participants were aged roughly 18 to 89 years, lived in 20 to 25 US areas, and enrolled virtually. Participants reported their clinical history, and cohort assignment relied on those reports. The chain has TRBV18 and TRBJ1-1; 8 bases align to TRBD1. The sample comprised PBMCs or T cells enriched from blood (not recorded which). The source is a woman between 45 and 60 years old who had recovered from COVID-19. The CDR3 spells CASSRRTGIGNTEAFF. CDR3 nucleotides: TGTGCCAGCTCACGCCGGACAGGGATCGGGAACACTGAAGCTTTCTTT. Full variable domain (remainder filled in from reference TRBV18 and TRBJ1-1): NAGVMQNPRHLVRRRGQEARLRCSPMKGHSHVYWYRQLPEEGLKFMVYLQKENIIDESGMPKERFSAEFPKEGPSILRIQQVVRGDSAAYFCASSRRTGIGNTEAFFGQGTRLTVV.